The 22 T cell receptor beta chains listed next were all sequenced from one sample in a study of CD8+CD57+ T cells in acquired aplastic anemia. Profiling of TCR beta VDJ combinations and CDR3 sequences used genomic DNA as template. TCRdb fed the reads into MiXCR, producing one record per CDR3 protein. The repertoire includes roughly 58,000 distinct CDR3 sequences, 55% of them detected once, and around 2.3% sits in the top ten. The sequenced sample consisted of sorted CD4+, CD8+, or CD8+CD57+ T cells (not recorded which) from PBMCs. These receptor sequences come from a human donor in good health, serving as a control.

This clonotype is a singleton in its sample. The chain carries TRBV19 and TRBJ1-5; D gene unclear. This CDR3 is built from 15 residues. Germline V gene sequence: CDR1 LNHDA, CDR2 SQIVND (reference sequence). The germline V and J ends were trimmed by 0 bases and 3 bases, with 9 bases remaining between them. This CDR3 is CASSIEARFNQPQHF. CDR3 DNA: TGTGCCAGTAGTATAGAGGCCAGGTTCAATCAGCCCCAGCATTTT.

The chain combines TRBV2 with TRBJ2-1; possibly TRBD1 or TRBD2 for D (5 bases each). CDR3 length: 12 residues. The germline gives CDR1 SNHLY, CDR2 FYNNEI. V lost 7 bases, J lost 10 bases, and 14 bases lay in between. The CDR3 is CASTGAVKEQFF. DNA of the CDR3: TGTGCCAGCACCGGGGCAGTGAAGGAGCAGTTCTTC.

CDR3 loop: CATSLRGAGTDTQYF. The CDR3 DNA reads as TGTGCCACTAGCCTCAGGGGGGCGGGCACAGATACGCAGTATTTT. This chain joins TRBV24-1 and TRBJ2-3, with D possibly being TRBD1 (7 bases). The CDR3 runs to 15 residues. Germline loops: CDR1 KGHDR, CDR2 SFDVKD. Trimming took off 10 bases at V and 1 base at J, with 17 bases between the two ends.

The chain links TRBV10-3 to TRBJ1-3, with a weak D call TRBD1 (5 bases). The germline CDR1 and CDR2 sequences are ENHRY and SYGVKD. This CDR3 has 12 residues. V lost 6 bases to trimming and J lost 6 bases, with 9 bases between them. The CDR3 coding sequence is TGTGCCATCAGGCAGGGAGAAAACACCATATATTTT. Its translation is CAIRQGENTIYF.

The sample holds many counts of this clonotype. The chain links TRBV9 to TRBJ2-2; 7 bases agree with TRBD2. Trimming removed 0 bases from V and 4 bases from J; junction bases left unmatched: 3. Germline lookup yields CDR1 SGDLS and CDR2 YYNGEE. The CDR3 has 15 residues. The CDR3 sequence is CASSVGEGVTGELFF. In DNA form, the CDR3 reads TGTGCCAGCAGCGTAGGGGAGGGAGTCACCGGGGAGCTGTTTTTT. Complete variable domain (other parts from reference TRBV9 and TRBJ2-2): DSGVTQTPKHLITATGQRVTLRCSPRSGDLSVYWYQQSLDQGLQFLIQYYNGEERAKGNILERFSAQQFPDLHSELNLSSLELGDSALYFCASSVGEGVTGELFFGEGSRLTVL.

The chain has TRBV10-3 and TRBJ1-1; D not resolved. V lost 1 base and J lost 0, with 15 bases in between. Looked up from germline, CDR1 is ENHRY and CDR2 is SYGVKD. This CDR3 contains 17 residues. CDR3 nucleotides: TGTGCCATCAGTGAGTTGGCCGGGGAGCTGGTGAACACTGAAGCTTTCTTT. It encodes CAISELAGELVNTEAFF.

This clonotype occurred many times. The gene calls are TRBV5-8 and TRBJ1-1; D gene uncertain. The germline V gene has CDR1 SGHTS and CDR2 YDEGEE. V dropped 0 bases and J dropped 3 bases, with 15 bases sitting between them. This CDR3 comprises 16 residues. The CDR3: CASSLDTGISHTEAFF. The CDR3 DNA follows: TGTGCCAGCAGCTTGGATACCGGGATAAGCCACACTGAAGCTTTCTTT. The entire variable domain, with the rest obtained from reference TRBV5-8 and TRBJ1-1, is as follows: EAGVTQSPTHLIKTRGQQATLRCSPISGHTSVYWYQQALGLGLQFLLWYDEGEERNRGNFPPRFSGRQFPNYSSELNVNALELEDSALYLCASSLDTGISHTEAFFGQGTRLTVV.

The chain has TRBV9 and TRBJ2-3; possibly TRBD2 for D (7 bases). Germline V gene sequence: CDR1 SGDLS, CDR2 YYNGEE. Trimming took 2 bases from V and 2 from J, leaving 12 bases between them. This CDR3 contains 15 residues. For the CDR3, the DNA is TGTGCCAGCAGCGTTCGGGGGGCCTACACAGATACGCAGTATTTT. It translates to CASSVRGAYTDTQYF.

The rearrangement uses TRBV10-2 and TRBJ2-5; D is uncertain. Trimming removed 6 bases at V and 4 bases at J, with 6 bases between. Germline V gene data show CDR1 as WSHSY and CDR2 as SAAADI. The CDR3 runs to 11 residues. The CDR3 DNA is TGCGCCAGCAGCGTAGGAGAGACCCAGTACTTC. Residues: CASSVGETQYF.

The chain links TRBV20-1 to TRBJ2-5; 8 bases are shared with TRBD1. In germline, CDR1 is DFQATT, CDR2 SNEGSKA (reference sequence). The CDR3 has 12 residues. V lost 7 bases and J lost 6; bases outside the gene matches: 7. CDR3 sequence (DNA): TGCAGTGGTTTGGACAGGGCGCAGACCCAGTACTTC. Translated: CSGLDRAQTQYF.

Only one count was recorded for this clonotype. This chain joins TRBV29-1 and TRBJ1-5; D is unresolved. The germline gives CDR1 SQVTM, CDR2 ANQGSEA. This CDR3 is 12 amino acids long. The ends were cut back, 8 bases at V and 7 bases at J, with 15 bases in the middle. CDR3 amino acids: CSLEGAGQPQHF. CDR3 sequence (DNA): TGCAGCTTGGAGGGCGCGGGGCAGCCCCAGCATTTT.

The J gene is TRBJ2-7, the V gene TRBV20-1; 10 bases line up with TRBD1. Per germline, CDR1 DFQATT and CDR2 SNEGSKA (reference sequence). V was pared by 4 bases and J by 0 bases, with 6 bases of the junction left unmatched. This CDR3 spans 15 amino acids. Here the CDR3 reads CSATLRDRGSYEQYF. The CDR3 region has the DNA TGCAGTGCTACCCTCCGGGACAGGGGCTCCTACGAGCAGTACTTC.

This clonotype showed up many times. This sequence joins TRBV3-1 and TRBJ1-6; TRBD1 matches 12 bases. V lost 1 base, J lost 8 bases, and 3 bases stayed unmatched. CDR1 and CDR2 (germline): LGHDT, YNNKEL (reference sequence). The CDR3 has 16 amino acids. The DNA of the CDR3 is TGTGCCAGCAGCCAAGTGGGGACAGGGGGCTATTCACCCCTCCACTTT. It is translated as CASSQVGTGGYSPLHF.

This rearrangement joins TRBV6-1 to TRBJ2-1, with D perhaps matching TRBD1 or TRBD2 (5 bases each). V gave up 1 base and J gave up 2 bases, with 12 bases separating them. Germline V lookup: CDR1 MNHNS, CDR2 SASEGT. CDR3 length: 16 amino acids. The CDR3 nucleotides are TGTGCCAGCAGTGAAGATCCGGGACCTACCTACAATGAGCAGTTCTTC. It is translated as CASSEDPGPTYNEQFF.

The J gene is TRBJ2-5, the V gene TRBV20-1, with 7 bases matching TRBD1. The CDR3 totals 15 residues. In germline, CDR1 is DFQATT, CDR2 SNEGSKA (reference sequence). Trimming cost V 0 bases and J 1 base; bases outside gene matches: 5. The chain's CDR3 is CSARDYRGPQETQYF. CDR3 bases: TGCAGTGCTAGAGACTACAGGGGTCCCCAAGAGACCCAGTACTTC.

The chain links TRBV25-1 to TRBJ2-5; no definite D call. Trimming stripped 6 bases from V and 0 bases from J, with 17 bases between. The CDR3 covers 16 residues. Germline lookup yields CDR1 MGHDK and CDR2 SYGVNS. The CDR3 DNA reads TGTGCCAGCAGCCACCCAGTCGTCTGGTACCAAGAGACCCAGTACTTC. Protein product: CASSHPVVWYQETQYF. The variable domain in full, with the rest retrieved from reference TRBV25-1 and TRBJ2-5, is EADIYQTPRYLVIGTGKKITLECSQTMGHDKMYWYQQDPGMELHLIHYSYGVNSTEKGDLSSESTVSRIRTEHFPLTLESARPSHTSQYLCASSHPVVWYQETQYFGPGTRLLVL.

By its share, this clonotype is medium-sized. The rearrangement joins TRBV20-1 to TRBJ2-7; the D gene is possibly TRBD1 (6 bases). Looked up from germline, CDR1 is DFQATT and CDR2 is SNEGSKA (reference sequence). V was trimmed by 6 bases and J by 6 bases, leaving 15 bases between them. The CDR3 length is 12 residues. The CDR3 region is CSARITGSEQYF. DNA for the CDR3: TGCAGTGCCAGGATTACAGGGAGCGAGCAGTACTTC.

The chain combines TRBV19 with TRBJ2-7, with unresolved D. The CDR3 runs to 13 residues. V was trimmed by 8 bases and J by 0 bases, leaving 11 bases between them. The germline gives CDR1 LNHDA, CDR2 SQIVND (reference sequence). The CDR3 sequence: CASSGLSSYEQYF. In nucleotides, the CDR3 is TGTGCCAGTTCAGGCCTTAGCTCCTACGAGCAGTACTTC.

Ten or more counts support this clonotype. This chain joins TRBV5-6 and TRBJ2-5, with D hard to call. The CDR3 sequence is 14 residues long. Trimming removed 0 bases at V and 1 base at J, with 7 bases between. Germline CDR1 reads SGHDT; CDR2 reads YYEEEE. The CDR3 DNA reads TGTGCCAGCAGCTTGGGGCAGAGCCAAGAGACCCAGTACTTC. This encodes CASSLGQSQETQYF.

This clonotype was seen at least ten times. The chain combines TRBV30 with TRBJ2-5, with 7 positions matching TRBD1. The CDR3 extends over 13 amino acids. The germline V gene has CDR1 GTSNPN and CDR2 SVGIG (reference sequence). J lost 5 bases, V lost 3 bases, and 6 bases had no gene match. In DNA form, the CDR3 reads TGTGCCTGGAGATCCAGGGGGTCGGAGACCCAGTACTTC. As protein: CAWRSRGSETQYF. Full variable domain (outside the CDR3, taken from reference TRBV30 and TRBJ2-5): SQTIHQWPATLVQPVGSPLSLECTVEGTSNPNLYWYRQAAGRGLQLLFYSVGIGQISSEVPQNLSASRPQDRQFILSSKKLLLSDSGFYLCAWRSRGSETQYFGPGTRLLVL.

This clonotype is categorized as medium-sized. The chain combines TRBV7-6 with TRBJ2-7; TRBD1 might be the D (6 bases). V dropped 0 bases and J dropped 5 bases, with 8 bases sitting between them. Germline loops: CDR1 SGHVS, CDR2 FNYEAQ. There are 13 residues in the CDR3. The CDR3 loop reads CASSLAQGNEQYF. CDR3 nucleotide sequence: TGTGCCAGCAGCTTAGCCCAGGGGAACGAGCAGTACTTC.

Ten or more counts support this clonotype. The chain combines TRBV7-3 with TRBJ2-3; TRBD1 is a possible D gene (5 bases). The CDR3 contains 17 residues. Germline lookup yields CDR1 SGHTA and CDR2 FQGTGA. With 1 base removed from V and 2 bases from J, the gap between germline ends came to 16 bases. The CDR3 sequence: CASSLKGLGLTTDTQYF. The DNA of the CDR3 is TGTGCCAGCAGCTTAAAAGGATTGGGGCTAACCACAGATACGCAGTATTTT.